What follows are 26 T cell receptor beta chains derived from one specimen sequenced in a study of PD-L1 blockade in urothelial cancer (dated 2017 in TCRdb). The time point label for this specimen denotes: pretreatment peripheral blood. The library was obtained by the immunoSEQ multiplex PCR assay. The immuneACCESS repertoire file appears here via TCRdb, limited to in-frame rearrangements. These files lack a portion of the clones; in checked studies, under half of the deficit traces to unresolved V genes, and the cause of the others is not known. The sample table shows more than 35,000 clones, and around 85% are seen once. The top ten constitute approximately 16% of the sample. The material was PBMCs, obtained around atezolizumab (anti-PD-L1) treatment. These receptors came from a man older than 75 with urothelial cancer.

The chain joins TRBV5-5 to TRBJ2-1; D may be TRBD1 (6 bases). CDR3 length: 13 residues. Trimming cost V 3 bases and J 6 bases, with 10 bases left between them. Germline loops: CDR1 SGHKS, CDR2 YYEKEE (reference sequence). The CDR3 loop reads CASSSTGINEQFF. As DNA, the CDR3 is TGTGCCAGCAGCTCGACAGGTATCAATGAGCAGTTCTTC.

A word on this clone: The identical CDR3 is also encoded by other nucleotide sequences in the sample. The rearrangement links TRBV28 to TRBJ2-6; D is ambiguous. This CDR3 region has 13 residues. Per germline, CDR1 MDHEN and CDR2 SYDVKM. The germline V and J ends were trimmed by 5 bases and 0 bases, with 2 bases remaining between them. The CDR3, as DNA: TGTGCCAGCAGTCTCTCTGGGGCCAACGTCCTGACTTTC. As protein: CASSLSGANVLTF.

This chain uses TRBV9 with TRBJ1-4; D remains unclear. V shed 2 bases and J shed 3 bases, with 14 bases lying between them. Germline values: CDR1 SGDLS, CDR2 YYNGEE. The CDR3 is 16 residues long. The CDR3 DNA follows: TGTGCCAGCAGCGTGGGAGGTATTCGGGCTAATGAAAAACTGTTTTTT. Translated, it gives CASSVGGIRANEKLFF.

V is TRBV9 and J is TRBJ2-3, with D perhaps TRBD1 (5 bases). This CDR3 is 15 amino acids long. Germline V gene sequence: CDR1 SGDLS, CDR2 YYNGEE. V lost 3 bases and J lost 7, with 18 bases in between. CDR3 sequence: CASSESPQGTNTQYF. DNA of the CDR3: TGTGCCAGCAGCGAGTCCCCTCAGGGAACAAATACGCAGTATTTT.

The CDR3 here is CASTEGDGYNEQFF. The CDR3 DNA follows: TGCGCCAGCACCGAGGGGGACGGCTACAATGAGCAGTTCTTC. This chain uses TRBV5-1 with TRBJ2-1, with a possible D match to TRBD1 (6 bases). V shed 6 bases and J shed 3 bases, with 13 bases lying between them. From germline, CDR1 is SGHRS and CDR2 YFSETQ. The CDR3 has 14 residues. The full variable domain, in which reference TRBV5-1 and TRBJ2-1 provide the parts outside the CDR3, is KAGVTQTPRYLIKTRGQQVTLSCSPISGHRSVSWYQQTPGQGLQFLFEYFSETQRNKGNFPGRFSGRQFSNSRSEMNVSTLELGDSALYLCASTEGDGYNEQFFGPGTRLTVL.

The CDR3 DNA reads as TGCGCCAGCAGCTTGGACGGACAGGGGGCGAAAGGCTACACCTTC. It codes for CASSLDGQGAKGYTF. The genes are TRBV5-1 and TRBJ1-2; 11 positions match TRBD1. The CDR3 totals 15 residues. V lost 0 bases, J lost 8 bases, and 6 bases stayed unmatched. Per the germline V gene, CDR1 is SGHRS and CDR2 is YFSETQ.

The V call is TRBV11-2, the J call TRBJ2-7, with 15 bases fitting TRBD2. From germline, CDR1 is SGHAT and CDR2 FQNNGV. The CDR3 is 18 residues long. The trim removed 3 bases at V and 3 bases at J, leaving 9 bases unmatched. This CDR3 is CASSLGRTSGRAGYEQYF. As DNA, the CDR3 is TGTGCCAGCAGCTTGGGGCGGACTAGCGGGAGGGCCGGCTACGAGCAGTACTTC.

V is TRBV9 and J is TRBJ2-1; D is unclear. In germline, CDR1 is SGDLS, CDR2 YYNGEE. V was cut by 0 bases and J by 7 bases, with 11 bases left in between. This CDR3 is built from 14 residues. CDR3 protein: CASSVAVVVNEQFF. For the CDR3, the DNA is TGTGCCAGCAGCGTAGCCGTTGTAGTAAATGAGCAGTTCTTC.

The chain joins TRBV6-5 to TRBJ1-1, with 7 bases that match TRBD1. Germline values: CDR1 MNHEY, CDR2 SVGAGI. The V gene end was trimmed by 7 bases and the J gene end by 3 bases; junction bases not matched to a gene: 8. The CDR3 consists of 14 residues. CDR3 nucleotides: TGTGCCAGCAACCTTAGGACAGGCGACACTGAAGCTTTCTTT. Its translation is CASNLRTGDTEAFF.

This chain uses TRBV5-1 with TRBJ2-4, with TRBD1 matching over 9 bases. V gave up 3 bases and J gave up 7 bases; unmatched junction bases: 8. The germline V gene encodes CDR1 SGHRS and CDR2 YFSETQ. CDR3 length: 15 amino acids. CDR3 bases: TGCGCCAGCAGCTCCGGGACAGGGTCCGGGAACATTCAGTACTTC. Protein sequence: CASSSGTGSGNIQYF.

The CDR3 loop reads CASTASPYGTYEQYF. The CDR3 DNA reads TGTGCCAGTACGGCTAGCCCTTACGGAACCTACGAGCAGTACTTC. The chain links TRBV19 to TRBJ2-7; TRBD2 is a possible D gene (5 bases). CDR3 length: 15 amino acids. Germline V lookup: CDR1 LNHDA, CDR2 SQIVND (reference sequence). Trimming left V 7 bases short and J 2 bases short, with 18 bases between.

V is TRBV5-1 and J is TRBJ1-3; TRBD1 aligns across 7 bases. The CDR3 extends over 16 amino acids. CDR1 is SGHRS, CDR2 YFSETQ, per germline. Trimming at V came to 3 bases and at J to 0 bases, leaving 6 bases not matched to a gene. The CDR3 sequence is CASSSKTGDSGNTIYF. In DNA, the CDR3 is TGCGCCAGCAGCTCCAAAACAGGGGACTCTGGAAACACCATATATTTT. Complete variable domain (other parts from reference TRBV5-1 and TRBJ1-3): KAGVTQTPRYLIKTRGQQVTLSCSPISGHRSVSWYQQTPGQGLQFLFEYFSETQRNKGNFPGRFSGRQFSNSRSEMNVSTLELGDSALYLCASSSKTGDSGNTIYFGEGSWLTVV.

This clone was counted between two and nine times. V usage is TRBV19 and J usage is TRBJ2-2, with TRBD1 matching 7 bases. Looked up from germline, CDR1 is LNHDA and CDR2 is SQIVND (reference sequence). The CDR3 is 15 residues long. V shed 5 bases and J 7 bases; nucleotides not matched to a gene: 10. CDR3 sequence reads: CASSPHPGGNGELFF. DNA of the CDR3: TGTGCCAGTAGTCCCCACCCAGGGGGAAACGGGGAGCTGTTTTTT.

The chain links TRBV5-1 to TRBJ1-1, with D perhaps TRBD1 (5 bases). The CDR3 is 15 amino acids. Trimming removed 4 bases at V and 1 base at J, with 14 bases between. Germline CDR1 reads SGHRS; CDR2 reads YFSETQ. The CDR3 reads CASSDRTPENTEAFF. CDR3 DNA: TGCGCCAGCAGCGATAGGACACCCGAGAACACTGAAGCTTTCTTT.

The V call is TRBV27, the J call TRBJ1-2; TRBD1 matches 9 bases. In germline, CDR1 is MNHEY, CDR2 SMNVEV (reference sequence). The J segment lost 4 bases and the V segment lost 6 bases, leaving 6 bases of the junction unmatched. The CDR3 has 14 residues. CDR3 in DNA: TGTGCCAGCAGCCGAGGACAGGGGAGCTATGGCTACACCTTC. This gives the protein CASSRGQGSYGYTF.

This sequence joins TRBV7-2 and TRBJ2-3; TRBD1 aligns across 7 bases. CDR3 length equals 18 residues. V lost 2 bases to trimming and J lost 13 bases; unmatched junction nucleotides: 24. Germline assignment: CDR1 SGHTA and CDR2 FQGNSA. CDR3 region: CASSLSARGGLTDGKEYF. CDR3 nucleotides: TGTGCCAGCAGCTTATCGGCAAGAGGGGGCCTTACTGACGGGAAGGAGTATTTT.

The chain links TRBV6-5 to TRBJ2-7, with a tentative D call TRBD1 (6 bases). Germline V lookup: CDR1 MNHEY, CDR2 SVGAGI. The CDR3 runs to 14 residues. V was cut by 6 bases and J by 1 base, with 13 bases left in between. The CDR3 spells CASRYNGQSYEQYF. CDR3 coding DNA: TGTGCCAGCAGGTACAACGGACAGTCCTACGAGCAGTACTTC.

This sequence joins TRBV6-5 and TRBJ2-5; D may be TRBD2 (6 bases). Trimming shortened V by 0 bases and J by 5 bases, and 10 bases separated the two germline ends. The germline gives CDR1 MNHEY, CDR2 SVGAGI. The CDR3 extends over 14 amino acids. The CDR3: CASSYSRLGETQYF. CDR3 DNA: TGTGCCAGCAGTTACTCGAGACTAGGGGAGACCCAGTACTTC.

This clone was seen only once. This sequence joins TRBV19 and TRBJ1-1, with 7 bases aligning to TRBD1. V was pared by 5 bases and J by 4 bases, with 4 bases of the junction left unmatched. The CDR3 extends over 13 amino acids. The germline V gene encodes CDR1 LNHDA and CDR2 SQIVND (reference sequence). CDR3 protein: CASSEGAGTEAFF. The DNA for the CDR3 is TGTGCCAGTAGTGAGGGGGCTGGCACTGAAGCTTTCTTT.

The chain recombines TRBV4-3 with TRBJ2-6; 9 nucleotides align to TRBD1. The germline CDR1 and CDR2 sequences are LGHNA and YSLEER. Trimming at V came to 0 bases and at J to 0 bases, leaving 6 bases not matched to a gene. The CDR3 is 19 residues long. This chain's CDR3 is CASSQDTGTGTSGANVLTF. The CDR3 DNA reads as TGCGCCAGCAGCCAAGACACCGGGACAGGGACCTCTGGGGCCAACGTCCTGACTTTC.

This clone showed up just a few times. This rearrangement joins TRBV5-6 to TRBJ2-5; 9 nucleotides match TRBD2. Germline V gene lookup returns CDR1 SGHDT and CDR2 YYEEEE. The length of the CDR3 is 16 residues. After removal of 1 base from V and 4 bases from J, the junction contained 8 bases not matched to a gene. The CDR3 DNA follows: TGTGCCAGCAGCTTGTCGGGTAGCGGGAGAATAGAGACCCAGTACTTC. Encoded protein: CASSLSGSGRIETQYF.

The rearrangement uses TRBV28 and TRBJ1-1, with a tentative D call TRBD1 (5 bases). The V end was cut by 8 bases, the J end by 5 bases, with 12 bases between. Germline assignment: CDR1 MDHEN and CDR2 SYDVKM. The CDR3 has 12 residues. The CDR3 spells CASSIRETEAFF. Here the CDR3 DNA reads TGTGCCAGCTCCATCAGGGAAACTGAAGCTTTCTTT. The full variable domain, in which reference TRBV28 and TRBJ1-1 provide the parts outside the CDR3, is DVKVTQSSRYLVKRTGEKVFLECVQDMDHENMFWYRQDPGLGLRLIYFSYDVKMKEKGDIPEGYSVSREKKERFSLILESASTNQTSMYLCASSIRETEAFFGQGTRLTVV.

The V call is TRBV6-6, the J call TRBJ2-7; D not resolved. CDR3 length equals 13 residues. Looked up from germline, CDR1 is MNHNY and CDR2 is SVGAGI (reference sequence). V lost 2 bases, J lost 5 bases, and 10 bases lay in between. CDR3 residues: CASSYPPTDEQYF. The CDR3 bases are TGTGCCAGCAGTTACCCCCCCACGGACGAGCAGTACTTC.

The chain combines TRBV7-4 with TRBJ1-2; no definite D call. With 4 bases removed from V and 0 bases from J, the gap between germline ends came to 9 bases. CDR1 and CDR2 (germline): SGHVT, SQSDAQ. The length of the CDR3 is 14 residues. CDR3 region: CASSSYVTNYGYTF. DNA for the CDR3: TGTGCCAGCAGCTCCTACGTCACTAACTATGGCTACACCTTC.

This chain joins TRBV5-5 and TRBJ2-7; 8 bases are shared with TRBD1. The CDR3 is made up of 15 amino acids. Germline assignment: CDR1 SGHKS and CDR2 YYEKEE (reference sequence). After removal of 2 bases from V and 2 bases from J, the junction contained 6 bases not matched to a gene. CDR3 residues: CASSFGGTGTYEQYF. Here the CDR3 DNA reads TGTGCCAGCAGCTTTGGTGGGACAGGAACCTACGAGCAGTACTTC.

This clone was seen a handful of times. The chain is built from TRBV29-1 and TRBJ1-1, with TRBD1 matching 7 bases. The V gene end was trimmed by 5 bases and the J gene end by 0 bases; junction bases not matched to a gene: 6. Germline-derived CDR1 and CDR2 are SQVTM and ANQGSEA. The CDR3 sequence is 14 residues long. The CDR3 region has the DNA TGCAGCGTTTCTACAGGGGTTATGAACACTGAAGCTTTCTTT. It translates to CSVSTGVMNTEAFF.